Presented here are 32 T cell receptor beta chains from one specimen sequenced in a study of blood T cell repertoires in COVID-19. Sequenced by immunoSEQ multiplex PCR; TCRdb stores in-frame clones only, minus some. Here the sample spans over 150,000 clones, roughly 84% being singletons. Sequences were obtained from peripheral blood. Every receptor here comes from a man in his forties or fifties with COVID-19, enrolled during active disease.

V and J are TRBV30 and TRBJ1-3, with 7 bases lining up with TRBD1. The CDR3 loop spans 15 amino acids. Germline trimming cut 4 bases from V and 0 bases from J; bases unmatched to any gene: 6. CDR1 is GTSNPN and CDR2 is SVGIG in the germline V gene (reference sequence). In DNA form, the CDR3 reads TGTGCCTGGAAATTGGGACAGAGCTCTGGAAACACCATATATTTT. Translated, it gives CAWKLGQSSGNTIYF.

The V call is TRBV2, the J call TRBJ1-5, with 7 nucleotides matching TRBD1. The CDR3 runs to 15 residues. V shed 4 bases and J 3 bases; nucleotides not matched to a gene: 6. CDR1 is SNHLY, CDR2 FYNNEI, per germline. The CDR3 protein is CASSGEGQSNQPQHF. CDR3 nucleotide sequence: TGTGCCAGCAGTGGTGAGGGACAGTCCAATCAGCCCCAGCATTTT.

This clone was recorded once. CDR3 nucleotide sequence: TGTGCCAGCAGCGTAGGGGCGGCGGGCGGGAGGGCCATTGGTGAGCAGTTCTTC. Translation: CASSVGAAGGRAIGEQFF. This chain connects TRBV9 to TRBJ2-1; 9 bases match TRBD2. Trimming removed 0 bases from V and 9 bases from J; junction bases left unmatched: 16. Germline CDR1 SGDLS, CDR2 YYNGEE. The CDR3 consists of 18 residues. Using reference TRBV9 and TRBJ2-1 for the parts outside the CDR3, the full variable domain is DSGVTQTPKHLITATGQRVTLRCSPRSGDLSVYWYQQSLDQGLQFLIQYYNGEERAKGNILERFSAQQFPDLHSELNLSSLELGDSALYFCASSVGAAGGRAIGEQFFGPGTRLTVL.

In DNA, the CDR3 is TGCGCCAGCAGTCCGGGACTAGCGGGAGGTTGGGAGCAGTTCTTC. Translating it yields CASSPGLAGGWEQFF. V and J are TRBV10-2 and TRBJ2-1, with TRBD2 identical over 15 bases. V was pared by 5 bases and J by 10 bases, with 6 bases of the junction left unmatched. CDR3 size: 15 residues. CDR1 is WSHSY, CDR2 SAAADI, per germline.

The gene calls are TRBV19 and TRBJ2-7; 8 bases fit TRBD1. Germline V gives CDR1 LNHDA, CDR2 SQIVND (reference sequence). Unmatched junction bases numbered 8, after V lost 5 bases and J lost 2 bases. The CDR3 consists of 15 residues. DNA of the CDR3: TGTGCCAGTAGTCGCGGGCTACAGGGGGCCTACGAGCAGTACTTC. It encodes CASSRGLQGAYEQYF.

CDR3 in DNA: TGTGCCAGCAAGGGGGGGACAAATCAAGAGACCCAGTACTTC. It specifies CASKGGTNQETQYF. The rearrangement joins TRBV6-5 to TRBJ2-5; perhaps TRBD2 as D (7 bases). Germline loops: CDR1 MNHEY, CDR2 SVGAGI. The CDR3 is 14 residues long. V was clipped by 7 bases and J by 2 bases, with 14 bases between them.

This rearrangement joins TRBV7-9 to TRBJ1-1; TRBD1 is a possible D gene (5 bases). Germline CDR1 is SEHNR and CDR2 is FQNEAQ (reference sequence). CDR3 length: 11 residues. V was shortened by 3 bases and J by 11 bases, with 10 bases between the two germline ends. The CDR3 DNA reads TGTGCCAGCAGCTTCTCTGGGGCGGCTTTCTTT. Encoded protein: CASSFSGAAFF.

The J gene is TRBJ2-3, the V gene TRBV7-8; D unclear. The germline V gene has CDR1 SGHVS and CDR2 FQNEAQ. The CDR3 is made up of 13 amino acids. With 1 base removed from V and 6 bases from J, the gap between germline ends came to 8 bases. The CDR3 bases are TGTGCCAGCAGCTTAGTACGTGCGGATACGCAGTATTTT. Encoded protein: CASSLVRADTQYF.

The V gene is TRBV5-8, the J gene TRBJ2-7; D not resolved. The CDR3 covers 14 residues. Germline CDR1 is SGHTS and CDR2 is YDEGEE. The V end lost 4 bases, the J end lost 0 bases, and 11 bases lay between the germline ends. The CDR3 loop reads CASSGYLSSYEQYF. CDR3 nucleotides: TGTGCCAGCAGCGGTTACCTGAGCTCCTACGAGCAGTACTTC.

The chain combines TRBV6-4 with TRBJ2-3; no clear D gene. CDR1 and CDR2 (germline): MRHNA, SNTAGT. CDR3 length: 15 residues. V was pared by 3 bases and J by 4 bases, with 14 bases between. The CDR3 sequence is CASSESTSISDTQYF. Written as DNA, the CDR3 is TGTGCCAGCAGTGAGTCAACAAGTATTTCAGATACGCAGTATTTT.

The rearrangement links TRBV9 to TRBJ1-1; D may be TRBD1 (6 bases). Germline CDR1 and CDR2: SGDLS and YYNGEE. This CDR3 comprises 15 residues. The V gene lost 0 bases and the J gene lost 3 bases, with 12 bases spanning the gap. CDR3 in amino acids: CASSVGGLRDTEAFF. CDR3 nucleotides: TGTGCCAGCAGCGTAGGGGGGCTAAGAGACACTGAAGCTTTCTTT.

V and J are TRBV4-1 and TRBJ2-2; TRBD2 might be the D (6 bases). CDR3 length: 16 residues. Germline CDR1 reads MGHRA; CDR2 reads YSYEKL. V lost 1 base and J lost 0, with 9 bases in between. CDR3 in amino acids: CASSQAGLPNTGELFF. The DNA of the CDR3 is TGCGCCAGCAGCCAAGCGGGACTGCCGAACACCGGGGAGCTGTTTTTT.

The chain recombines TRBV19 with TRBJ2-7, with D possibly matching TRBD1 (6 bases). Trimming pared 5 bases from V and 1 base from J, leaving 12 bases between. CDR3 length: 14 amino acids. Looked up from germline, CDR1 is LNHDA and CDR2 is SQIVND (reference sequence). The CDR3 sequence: CASSVDRQSYEQYF. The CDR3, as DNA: TGTGCCAGTAGTGTCGACAGGCAATCCTACGAGCAGTACTTC.

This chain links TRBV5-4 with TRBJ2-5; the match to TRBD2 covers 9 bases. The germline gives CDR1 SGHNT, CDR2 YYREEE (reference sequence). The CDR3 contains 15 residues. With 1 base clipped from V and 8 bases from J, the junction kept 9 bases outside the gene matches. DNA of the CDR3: TGTGCCAGCAGCTTGTCTAGCGGGACGTCCGAAACCCAGTACTTC. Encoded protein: CASSLSSGTSETQYF. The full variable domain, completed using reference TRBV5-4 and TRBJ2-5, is ETGVTQSPTHLIKTRGQQVTLRCSSQSGHNTVSWYQQALGQGPQFIFQYYREEENGRGNFPPRFSGLQFPNYSSELNVNALELDDSALYLCASSLSSGTSETQYFGPGTRLLVL.

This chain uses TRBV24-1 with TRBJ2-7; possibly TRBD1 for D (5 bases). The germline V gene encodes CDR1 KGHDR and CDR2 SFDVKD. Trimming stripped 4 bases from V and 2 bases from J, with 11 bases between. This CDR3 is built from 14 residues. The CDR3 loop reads CATSDPQVPYEQYF. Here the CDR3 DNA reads TGTGCCACCAGTGACCCACAGGTTCCCTACGAGCAGTACTTC.

CDR3 bases: TGTGCCAGCAGCCCACGACAGACTGCTATATCCAACGTCCTGACTTTC. It yields the protein CASSPRQTAISNVLTF. J is TRBJ2-6 and V is TRBV7-9, with D possibly being TRBD1 (5 bases). Germline V lookup: CDR1 SEHNR, CDR2 FQNEAQ (reference sequence). V was cut by 5 bases and J by 8 bases, with 19 bases left in between. This CDR3 has 16 residues.

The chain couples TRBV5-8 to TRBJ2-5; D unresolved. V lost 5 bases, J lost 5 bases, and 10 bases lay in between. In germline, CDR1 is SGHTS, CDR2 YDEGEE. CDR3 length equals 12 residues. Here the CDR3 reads CASSSFRETQYF. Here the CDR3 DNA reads TGTGCCAGCAGTTCCTTTCGGGAGACCCAGTACTTC.

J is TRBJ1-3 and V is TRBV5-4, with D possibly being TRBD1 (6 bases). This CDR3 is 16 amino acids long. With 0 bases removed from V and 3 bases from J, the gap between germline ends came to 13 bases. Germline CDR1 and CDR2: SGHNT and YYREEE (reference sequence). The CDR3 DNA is TGTGCCAGCAGCTTGGCCGCTGGGGGCAGTGGAAACACCATATATTTT. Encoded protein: CASSLAAGGSGNTIYF.

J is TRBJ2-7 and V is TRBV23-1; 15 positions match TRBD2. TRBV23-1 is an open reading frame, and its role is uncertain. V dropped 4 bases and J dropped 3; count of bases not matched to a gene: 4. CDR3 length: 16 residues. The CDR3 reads CASSPRGLAGGYEQYF. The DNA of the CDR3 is TGCGCCAGCAGTCCTAGGGGACTAGCGGGAGGCTACGAGCAGTACTTC.

The CDR3 is CASSITGGYEQYF. The CDR3 DNA reads as TGTGCCAGTAGTATCACAGGGGGCTACGAGCAGTACTTC. V and J are TRBV19 and TRBJ2-7; 8 nucleotides match TRBD1. The V gene end was trimmed by 3 bases and the J gene end by 3 bases; junction bases not matched to a gene: 1. The CDR3 sequence is 13 residues long. The germline CDR1 and CDR2 sequences are LNHDA and SQIVND (reference sequence). Full variable domain (missing parts from reference TRBV19 and TRBJ2-7): DGGITQSPKYLFRKEGQNVTLSCEQNLNHDAMYWYRQDPGQGLRLIYYSQIVNDFQKGDIAEGYSVSREKKESFPLTVTSAQKNPTAFYLCASSITGGYEQYFGPGTRLTVT.

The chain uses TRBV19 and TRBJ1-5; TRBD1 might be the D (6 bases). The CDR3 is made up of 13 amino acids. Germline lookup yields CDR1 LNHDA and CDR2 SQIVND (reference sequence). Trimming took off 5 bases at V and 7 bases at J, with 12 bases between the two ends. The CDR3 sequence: CASSQGLHQPQHF. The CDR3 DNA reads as TGTGCCAGTAGTCAGGGGCTTCACCAGCCCCAGCATTTT.

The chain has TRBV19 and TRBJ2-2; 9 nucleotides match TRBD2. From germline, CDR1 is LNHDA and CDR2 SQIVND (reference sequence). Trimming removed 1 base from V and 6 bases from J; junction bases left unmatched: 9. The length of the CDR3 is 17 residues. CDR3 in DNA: TGTGCCAGTAGTATAGGACTAGCGGTAGGAGTTCCCGGGGAGCTGTTTTTT. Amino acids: CASSIGLAVGVPGELFF.

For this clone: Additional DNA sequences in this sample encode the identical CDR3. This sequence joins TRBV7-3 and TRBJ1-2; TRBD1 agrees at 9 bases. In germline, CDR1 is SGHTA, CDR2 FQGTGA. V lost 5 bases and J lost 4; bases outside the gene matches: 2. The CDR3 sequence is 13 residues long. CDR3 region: CASSPGQGYGYTF. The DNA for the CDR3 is TGTGCCAGCAGCCCGGGACAGGGCTATGGCTACACCTTC.

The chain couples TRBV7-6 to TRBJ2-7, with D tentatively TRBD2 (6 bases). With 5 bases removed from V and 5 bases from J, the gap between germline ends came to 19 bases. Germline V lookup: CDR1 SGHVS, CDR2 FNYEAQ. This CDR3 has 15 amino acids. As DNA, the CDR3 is TGTGCCAGCAGCCTACCGGGACTCGGGCGTGACGAGCAGTACTTC. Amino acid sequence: CASSLPGLGRDEQYF.

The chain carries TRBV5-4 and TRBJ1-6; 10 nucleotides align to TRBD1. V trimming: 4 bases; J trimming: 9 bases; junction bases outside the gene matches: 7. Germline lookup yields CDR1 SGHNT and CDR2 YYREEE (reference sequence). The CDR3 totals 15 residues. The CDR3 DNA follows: TGTGCCAGCAGCCCGACAGGGGGCTCGGGTTCACCCCTCCACTTT. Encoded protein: CASSPTGGSGSPLHF. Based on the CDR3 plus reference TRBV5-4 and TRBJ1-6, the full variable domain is ETGVTQSPTHLIKTRGQQVTLRCSSQSGHNTVSWYQQALGQGPQFIFQYYREEENGRGNFPPRFSGLQFPNYSSELNVNALELDDSALYLCASSPTGGSGSPLHFGNGTRLTVT.

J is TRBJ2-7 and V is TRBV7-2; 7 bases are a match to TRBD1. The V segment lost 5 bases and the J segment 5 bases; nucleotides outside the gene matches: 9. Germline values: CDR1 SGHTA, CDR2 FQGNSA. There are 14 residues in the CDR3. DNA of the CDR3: TGTGCCAGCAGCCTAAGGACAGGAGGCCACGAGCAGTACTTC. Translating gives CASSLRTGGHEQYF.

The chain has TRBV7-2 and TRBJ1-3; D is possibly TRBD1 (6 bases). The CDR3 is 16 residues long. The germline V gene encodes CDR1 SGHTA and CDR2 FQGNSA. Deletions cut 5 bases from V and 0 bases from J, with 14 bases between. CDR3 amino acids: CASSGGQPDSGNTIYF. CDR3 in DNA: TGTGCCAGCAGCGGCGGACAGCCCGACTCTGGAAACACCATATATTTT.

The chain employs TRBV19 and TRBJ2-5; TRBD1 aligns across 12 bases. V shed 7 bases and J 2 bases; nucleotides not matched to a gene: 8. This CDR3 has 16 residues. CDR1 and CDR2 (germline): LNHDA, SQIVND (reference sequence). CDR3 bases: TGTGCCAGTACCGGGGACAGGGGGCTAGGGCAAGAGACCCAGTACTTC. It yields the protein CASTGDRGLGQETQYF. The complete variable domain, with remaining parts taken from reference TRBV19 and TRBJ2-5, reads DGGITQSPKYLFRKEGQNVTLSCEQNLNHDAMYWYRQDPGQGLRLIYYSQIVNDFQKGDIAEGYSVSREKKESFPLTVTSAQKNPTAFYLCASTGDRGLGQETQYFGPGTRLLVL.

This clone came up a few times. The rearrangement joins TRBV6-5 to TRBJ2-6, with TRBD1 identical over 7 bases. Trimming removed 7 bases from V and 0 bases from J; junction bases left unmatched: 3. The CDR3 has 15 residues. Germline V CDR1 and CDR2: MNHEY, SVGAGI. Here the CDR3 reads CASMAGGSGANVLTF. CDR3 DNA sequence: TGTGCCAGCATGGCAGGGGGCTCTGGGGCCAACGTCCTGACTTTC.

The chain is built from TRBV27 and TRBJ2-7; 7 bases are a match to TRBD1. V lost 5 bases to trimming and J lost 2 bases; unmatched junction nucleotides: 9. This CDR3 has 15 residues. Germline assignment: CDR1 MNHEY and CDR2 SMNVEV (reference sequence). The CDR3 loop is CASSPYPTGAYEQYF. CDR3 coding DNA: TGTGCCAGCAGTCCCTACCCCACAGGGGCCTACGAGCAGTACTTC.

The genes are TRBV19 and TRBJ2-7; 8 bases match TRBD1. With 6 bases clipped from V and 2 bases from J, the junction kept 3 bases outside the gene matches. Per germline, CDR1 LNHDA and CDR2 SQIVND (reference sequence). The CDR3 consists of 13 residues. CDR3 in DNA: TGTGCCAGTAGCGACAGGGGCCCCTACGAGCAGTACTTC. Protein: CASSDRGPYEQYF.

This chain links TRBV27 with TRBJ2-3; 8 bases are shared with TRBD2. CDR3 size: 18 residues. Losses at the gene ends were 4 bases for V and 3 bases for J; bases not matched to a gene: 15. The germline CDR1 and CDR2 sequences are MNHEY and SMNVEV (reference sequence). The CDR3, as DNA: TGTGCCAGCAGTTCCGGAATTACTAGCGGAGGGAGGACAGATACGCAGTATTTT. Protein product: CASSSGITSGGRTDTQYF.